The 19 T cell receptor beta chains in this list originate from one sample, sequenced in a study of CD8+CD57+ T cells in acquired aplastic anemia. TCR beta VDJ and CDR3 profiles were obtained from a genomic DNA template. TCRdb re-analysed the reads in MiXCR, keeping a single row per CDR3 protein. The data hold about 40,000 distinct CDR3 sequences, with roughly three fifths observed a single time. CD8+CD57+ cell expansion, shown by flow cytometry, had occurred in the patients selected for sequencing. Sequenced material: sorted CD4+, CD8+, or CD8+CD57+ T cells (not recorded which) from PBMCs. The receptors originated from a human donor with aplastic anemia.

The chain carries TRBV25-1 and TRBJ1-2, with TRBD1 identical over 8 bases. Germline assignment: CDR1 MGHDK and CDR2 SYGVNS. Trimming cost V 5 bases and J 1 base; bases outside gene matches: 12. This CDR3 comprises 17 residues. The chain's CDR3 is CASSPYLTGVVNYGYTF. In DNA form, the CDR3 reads TGTGCCAGCAGTCCGTATCTGACAGGGGTCGTTAACTATGGCTACACCTTC.

DNA of the CDR3: TGCGCCATCGGGACTAGCGGGCCTTACAATGAGCAGTTCTTC. Protein: CAIGTSGPYNEQFF. The rearrangement joins TRBV10-2 to TRBJ2-1; 12 bases are a match to TRBD2. The trim removed 10 bases at V and 4 bases at J, leaving 5 bases unmatched. Germline loops: CDR1 WSHSY, CDR2 SAAADI. The CDR3 spans 14 residues.

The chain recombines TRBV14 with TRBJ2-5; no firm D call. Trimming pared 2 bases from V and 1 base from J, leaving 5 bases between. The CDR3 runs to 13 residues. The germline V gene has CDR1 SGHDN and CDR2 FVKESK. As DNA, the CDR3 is TGTGCCAGCAGCCAAAACAGCCAAGAGACCCAGTACTTC. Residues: CASSQNSQETQYF.

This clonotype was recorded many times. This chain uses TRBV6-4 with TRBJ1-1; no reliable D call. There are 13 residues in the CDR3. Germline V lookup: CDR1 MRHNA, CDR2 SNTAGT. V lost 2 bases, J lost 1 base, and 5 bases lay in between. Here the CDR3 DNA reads TGTGCCAGCAGTGACGGGAGGAACACTGAAGCTTTCTTT. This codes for CASSDGRNTEAFF.

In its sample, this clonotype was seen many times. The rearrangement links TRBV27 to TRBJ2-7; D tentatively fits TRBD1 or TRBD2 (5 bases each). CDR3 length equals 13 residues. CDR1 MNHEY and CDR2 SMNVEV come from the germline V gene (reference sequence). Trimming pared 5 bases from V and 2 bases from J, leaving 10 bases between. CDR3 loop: CASSPGTPYEQYF. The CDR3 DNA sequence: TGTGCCAGCAGTCCCGGGACCCCCTACGAGCAGTACTTC.

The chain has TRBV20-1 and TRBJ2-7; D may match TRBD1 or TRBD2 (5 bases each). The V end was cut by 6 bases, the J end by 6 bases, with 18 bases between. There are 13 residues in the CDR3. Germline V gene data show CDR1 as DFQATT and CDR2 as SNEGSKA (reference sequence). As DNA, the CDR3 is TGCAGTGCCCGGGGACGTCCCCGCCGCGAGCAGTACTTC. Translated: CSARGRPRREQYF.

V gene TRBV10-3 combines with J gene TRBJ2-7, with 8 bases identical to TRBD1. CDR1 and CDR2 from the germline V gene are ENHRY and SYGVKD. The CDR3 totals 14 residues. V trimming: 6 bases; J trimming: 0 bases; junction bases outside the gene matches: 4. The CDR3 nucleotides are TGTGCCATCAGATCCGGACAGGGCTCCTACGAGCAGTACTTC. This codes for CAIRSGQGSYEQYF.

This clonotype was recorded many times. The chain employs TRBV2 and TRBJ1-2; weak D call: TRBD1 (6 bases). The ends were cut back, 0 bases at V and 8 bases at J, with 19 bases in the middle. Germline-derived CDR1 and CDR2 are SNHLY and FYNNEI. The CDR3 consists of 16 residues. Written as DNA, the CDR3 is TGTGCCAGCAGTGAAGCGCAAGTGGGGGGGGCAAGCGGCTACACCTTC. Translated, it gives CASSEAQVGGASGYTF. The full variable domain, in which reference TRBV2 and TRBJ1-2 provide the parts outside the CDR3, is EPEVTQTPSHQVTQMGQEVILRCVPISNHLYFYWYRQILGQKVEFLVSFYNNEISEKSEIFDDQFSVERPDGSNFTLKIRSTKLEDSAMYFCASSEAQVGGASGYTFGSGTRLTVV.

CDR3 in DNA: TGTGCCAGTAGTTCGTCTACAGGGTCACAAGAGACCCAGTACTTC. It specifies CASSSSTGSQETQYF. V gene TRBV19 combines with J gene TRBJ2-5; D may be TRBD1 (6 bases). The CDR3 loop spans 15 amino acids. Germline CDR1 is LNHDA and CDR2 is SQIVND (reference sequence). V was pared by 5 bases and J by 2 bases, with 15 bases between.

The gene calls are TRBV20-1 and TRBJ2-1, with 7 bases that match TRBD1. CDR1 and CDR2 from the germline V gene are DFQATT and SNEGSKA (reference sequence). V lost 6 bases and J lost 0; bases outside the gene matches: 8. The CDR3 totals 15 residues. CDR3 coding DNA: TGCAGTGCCGAGACAGGGCTGGGCTCCTACAATGAGCAGTTCTTC. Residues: CSAETGLGSYNEQFF.

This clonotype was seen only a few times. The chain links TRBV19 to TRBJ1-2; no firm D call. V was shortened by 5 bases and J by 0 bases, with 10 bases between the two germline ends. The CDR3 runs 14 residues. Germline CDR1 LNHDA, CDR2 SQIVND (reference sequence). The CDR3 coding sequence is TGTGCCAGTAGTCCAGTCTTAGCTAACTATGGCTACACCTTC. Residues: CASSPVLANYGYTF.

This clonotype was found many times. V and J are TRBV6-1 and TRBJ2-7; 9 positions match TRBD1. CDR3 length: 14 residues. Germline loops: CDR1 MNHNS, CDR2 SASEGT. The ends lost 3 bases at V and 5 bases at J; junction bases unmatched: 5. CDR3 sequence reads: CASSDGQGSNEQYF. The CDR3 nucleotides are TGTGCCAGCAGTGACGGACAGGGGTCCAACGAGCAGTACTTC.

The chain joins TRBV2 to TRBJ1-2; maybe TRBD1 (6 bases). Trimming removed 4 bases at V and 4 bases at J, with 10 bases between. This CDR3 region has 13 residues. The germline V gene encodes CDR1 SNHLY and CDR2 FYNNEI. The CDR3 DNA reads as TGTGCCAGCAGTGTGATAGGGGGCTATGGCTACACCTTC. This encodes CASSVIGGYGYTF.

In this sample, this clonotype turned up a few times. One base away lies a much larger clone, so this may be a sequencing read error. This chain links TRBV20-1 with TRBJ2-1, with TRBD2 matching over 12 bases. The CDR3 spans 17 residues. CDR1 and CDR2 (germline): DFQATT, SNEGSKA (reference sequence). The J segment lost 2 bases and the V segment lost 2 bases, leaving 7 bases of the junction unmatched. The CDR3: CSARLAGGRGPYNEQFF. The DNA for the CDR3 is TGCAGTGCTAGACTAGCGGGGGGGCGCGGGCCCTACAATGAGCAGTTCTTC.

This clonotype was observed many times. CDR3 in amino acids: CASSATGVDYGYTF. The CDR3 DNA is TGTGCCAGCAGCGCGACAGGGGTGGACTATGGCTACACCTTC. The chain carries TRBV9 and TRBJ1-2, with 8 bases lining up with TRBD1. This CDR3 has 14 amino acids. The junction had 4 bases not matched to a gene; V was cut back by 3 bases and J by 3 bases. The V gene's germline CDR1 is SGDLS and CDR2 YYNGEE.

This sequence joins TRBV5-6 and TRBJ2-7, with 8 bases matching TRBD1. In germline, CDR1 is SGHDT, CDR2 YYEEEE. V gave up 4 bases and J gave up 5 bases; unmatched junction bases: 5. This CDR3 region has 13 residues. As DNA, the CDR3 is TGTGCCAGCAGCCGGCAGGGGGCGGACGAGCAGTACTTC. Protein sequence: CASSRQGADEQYF.

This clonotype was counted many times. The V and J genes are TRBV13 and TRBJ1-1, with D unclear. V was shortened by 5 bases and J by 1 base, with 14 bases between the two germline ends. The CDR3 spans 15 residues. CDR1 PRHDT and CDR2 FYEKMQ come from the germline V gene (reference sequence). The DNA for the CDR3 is TGTGCCAGCAGCCCCTCCGGCCCAAGGAACACTGAAGCTTTCTTT. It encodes CASSPSGPRNTEAFF.

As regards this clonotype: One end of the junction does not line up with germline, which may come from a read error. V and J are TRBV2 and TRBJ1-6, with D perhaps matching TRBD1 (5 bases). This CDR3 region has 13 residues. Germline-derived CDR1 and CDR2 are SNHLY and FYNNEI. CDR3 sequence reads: CASSDRANSPLRF. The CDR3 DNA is TGTGCCAGCAGTGACAGGGCCAATTCACCCCTCCGCTTT.

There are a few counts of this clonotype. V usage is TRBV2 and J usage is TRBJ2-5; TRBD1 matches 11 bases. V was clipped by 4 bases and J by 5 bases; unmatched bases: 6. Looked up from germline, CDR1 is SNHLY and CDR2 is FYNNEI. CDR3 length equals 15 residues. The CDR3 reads CASSGTGGSGETQYF. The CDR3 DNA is TGTGCCAGCAGTGGGACAGGGGGCAGCGGGGAGACCCAGTACTTC.